The clone carrying this TCR beta chain was detected only a few times. What it recognizes is unknown. Amplification used 60 Vbeta primers and 13 Jbeta primers. Libraries were prepared by immunoSEQ multiplex PCR; TCRdb keeps only in-frame clonotypes and omits some of them. The sample lists around 140,000 clones, 75% to 80% occurring once. These data originate in a study of cytomegalovirus exposure and HLA in healthy donors. Notes on the study in general: The study recorded 150 to 200 TCR beta chains that were cytomegalovirus-associated. Sequencing had likely introduced a cluster of highly shared sequence variants as an artifact.

This clonotype was sampled from a woman aged 18-29 years in good health and CMV-seropositive. The material sequenced was PBMCs.

The CDR3 spells CASSYDRAREQYF. In DNA form, the CDR3 reads TGTGCCAGCAGCTACGACAGGGCACGCGAGCAGTACTTC. The chain uses TRBV5-4 and TRBJ2-7; 7 nucleotides line up with TRBD1. V was clipped by 3 bases and J by 6 bases; unmatched bases: 6. The germline CDR1 and CDR2 sequences are SGHNT and YYREEE (reference sequence). The CDR3 sequence is 13 residues long. Together with reference TRBV5-4 and TRBJ2-7, the CDR3 gives the full variable domain: ETGVTQSPTHLIKTRGQQVTLRCSSQSGHNTVSWYQQALGQGPQFIFQYYREEENGRGNFPPRFSGLQFPNYSSELNVNALELDDSALYLCASSYDRAREQYFGPGTRLTVT.